This T cell receptor beta chain was captured by sequencing in a study of T cell responses to AZD1222 COVID-19 vaccine. For this clone: Its antigen is unknown.

Profiled with immunoSEQ multiplex PCR; TCRdb holds only in-frame clones, not every one. The table lists 90,000 to 110,000 clones, roughly 90% of them singletons, with 2.5% to 3% in the top ten. Regarding the study as a whole: As reported, nearly half of all spike-specific TCRs target variant regions that are unmutated. Vaccine-related CD4 TCRs covered spike, predominating at 160-218 and 743-854. Two doses of AZD1222 preceded a rise in Spike-specific TCR breadth and depth. Repertoire sampling happened only post peak T cell response.

The CDR3 has 15 amino acids. V was shortened by 1 base and J by 1 base, with 11 bases between the two germline ends. Germline V CDR1 and CDR2: MNHEY, SVGAGI. The receptor was derived from an adult in good health. The J gene is TRBJ2-7, the V gene TRBV6-5, with D tentatively TRBD1 or TRBD2 (5 bases each). The sample was peripheral blood, taken on day 0 of AZD1222 vaccination. The CDR3 DNA reads TGTGCCAGCAGTTACTACTGGGGGTCTTCCTACGAGCAGTACTTC. It specifies CASSYYWGSSYEQYF.